These 13 T cell receptor beta chains share one sample of origin, sequenced in a study of cytomegalovirus exposure and HLA in healthy donors. Primers for the PCR totalled 60 Vbeta and 13 Jbeta. Clones were sequenced by immunoSEQ multiplex PCR, and TCRdb holds only the in-frame ones, with some missing. Among around 150,000 clones listed, around four fifths were seen once. Source material: PBMCs. These receptors all stem from a woman in her 50s in good health and CMV-seronegative.

The chain has TRBV7-2 and TRBJ1-5; 8 bases are a match to TRBD1. CDR3 size: 16 residues. The V gene end was trimmed by 2 bases and the J gene end by 5 bases; junction bases not matched to a gene: 8. Germline V gene sequence: CDR1 SGHTA, CDR2 FQGNSA. CDR3 in DNA: TGTGCCAGCAGCTTATTGGGGACAGGCAGCGATCAGCCCCAGCATTTT. Its protein is CASSLLGTGSDQPQHF.

This clone was seen once. The rearrangement uses TRBV6-6 and TRBJ1-1; D may be TRBD1 (5 bases). The germline CDR1 and CDR2 sequences are MNHNY and SVGAGI (reference sequence). V lost 2 bases, J lost 8 bases, and 12 bases lay in between. The CDR3 is 13 amino acids. The CDR3: CASSYGRGAEAFF. CDR3 nucleotide sequence: TGTGCCAGCAGTTACGGTAGGGGCGCGGAAGCTTTCTTT.

The chain employs TRBV2 and TRBJ2-2; the match to TRBD1 covers 11 bases. This CDR3 is 15 amino acids long. The germline CDR1 and CDR2 sequences are SNHLY and FYNNEI. J gave up 3 bases and V 6 bases, and 3 bases lay outside the gene matches. CDR3 nucleotides: TGTGCCAGCAGGCCGGACAGGGGGCACACCGGGGAGCTGTTTTTT. This gives the protein CASRPDRGHTGELFF.

The J gene is TRBJ1-2, the V gene TRBV27; D not certain. The CDR3 is 11 residues long. Trimming took 11 bases from V and 8 from J, leaving 15 bases between them. Germline V lookup: CDR1 MNHEY, CDR2 SMNVEV (reference sequence). The CDR3 spells CAAGRQEGYTF. CDR3 sequence (DNA): TGTGCCGCGGGTCGGCAGGAGGGCTACACCTTC.

This chain joins TRBV28 and TRBJ1-2, with D maybe TRBD1 (5 bases). The germline V gene encodes CDR1 MDHEN and CDR2 SYDVKM. Trimming shortened V by 5 bases and J by 7 bases, and 23 bases separated the two germline ends. This CDR3 has 16 residues. The CDR3 sequence is CASSRRRQGGLAGYTF. The CDR3 nucleotides are TGTGCCAGCAGTCGAAGGCGGCAGGGTGGATTAGCTGGCTACACCTTC.

The chain links TRBV18 to TRBJ1-1, with D tentatively TRBD1 (5 bases). This CDR3 contains 13 residues. Germline CDR1 reads KGHSH; CDR2 reads LQKENI. Trimming cost V 0 bases and J 6 bases, with 8 bases left between them. The CDR3 here is CASSPPRGAEAFF. Here the CDR3 DNA reads TGTGCCAGCTCACCACCGCGGGGGGCTGAAGCTTTCTTT.

For the CDR3, the DNA is TGTGCCAGCAGTCCACAAGGACAGGGTCCCAATCAGCCCCAGCATTTT. It codes for CASSPQGQGPNQPQHF. V usage is TRBV27 and J usage is TRBJ1-5; 8 nucleotides agree with TRBD1. This CDR3 contains 16 residues. CDR1 is MNHEY and CDR2 is SMNVEV in the germline V gene (reference sequence). The trim removed 5 bases at V and 3 bases at J, leaving 9 bases unmatched.

This clone has more than one count but fewer than ten. The chain joins TRBV4-3 to TRBJ2-7; possible D gene TRBD2, 5 bases. The V gene lost 1 base and the J gene lost 7 bases, with 14 bases spanning the gap. CDR1 is LGHNA and CDR2 is YSLEER in the germline V gene. The CDR3 sequence is 14 residues long. This CDR3 is CASSQGVWRMEQYF. In DNA, the CDR3 is TGCGCCAGCAGCCAAGGGGTATGGAGGATGGAGCAGTACTTC.

The chain uses TRBV7-3 and TRBJ1-1; the D gene is possibly TRBD1 (6 bases). V was shortened by 5 bases and J by 2 bases, with 9 bases between the two germline ends. Germline V gene data show CDR1 as SGHTA and CDR2 as FQGTGA. The CDR3 length is 13 residues. The CDR3 nucleotides read TGTGCCAGCAGCATACAGGGTAACACTGAAGCTTTCTTT. Translation: CASSIQGNTEAFF.

The CDR3 loop reads CASSQIAGTGGLLHNEQFF. The CDR3 nucleotides read TGTGCCAGCAGTCAAATAGCGGGGACAGGGGGCCTGCTCCACAATGAGCAGTTCTTC. This sequence joins TRBV7-6 and TRBJ2-1; the match to TRBD1 covers 12 bases. J gave up 5 bases and V 6 bases, and 17 bases lay outside the gene matches. Germline loops: CDR1 SGHVS, CDR2 FNYEAQ. This CDR3 is built from 19 residues.

This clone was detected only a few times. The chain is built from TRBV27 and TRBJ2-5; 10 bases map to TRBD2. Germline loops: CDR1 MNHEY, CDR2 SMNVEV (reference sequence). The CDR3 spans 19 residues. Trimming at V came to 6 bases and at J to 3 bases, leaving 19 bases not matched to a gene. CDR3 loop: CASSAKAAASGRMEETQYF. CDR3 DNA: TGTGCCAGCAGCGCTAAGGCGGCGGCTAGCGGGAGAATGGAAGAGACCCAGTACTTC.

CDR3 DNA: TGTGCCAGCAGCTTGGTTGGAGGATTCGGGACAGAATACTACGAGCAGTACTTC. It yields the protein CASSLVGGFGTEYYEQYF. The chain combines TRBV5-6 with TRBJ2-7, with 7 bases fitting TRBD1. This CDR3 region has 18 residues. V shed 0 bases, J shed 3 bases, and the junction held 15 bases outside the gene matches. The germline CDR1 and CDR2 sequences are SGHDT and YYEEEE.

The genes are TRBV5-4 and TRBJ2-7, with 8 bases fitting TRBD1. V lost 4 bases, J lost 3 bases, and 9 bases stayed unmatched. This CDR3 is built from 15 residues. Germline V CDR1 and CDR2: SGHNT, YYREEE (reference sequence). The CDR3: CASSPVGQGVYEQYF. CDR3 coding DNA: TGTGCCAGCAGCCCGGTTGGACAGGGAGTCTACGAGCAGTACTTC.